In this sample, the clone carrying this TCR beta chain turned up once. Its antigen remains unidentified. The CDR3 spans 16 residues. Trimming removed 2 bases at V and 1 base at J, with 13 bases between. Germline V gives CDR1 SGHAT, CDR2 FQNNGV. The data originate from a study of CD4 T cells in relation to SARS-CoV-2 and coronaviruses. Study overall: ViraFEST: approximately 10-day antigen culture of PBMCs, then TCR beta CDR3 sequencing.

Before the COVID-19 pandemic, during about 2011-2019, CD4+ T cells were taken from unexposed donors. Isolation of CD4+ T cells took place after about 9 days in culture. Testing used SARS-CoV-2 S/N and four cold-coronavirus spikes on unexposed-donor CD4+ T cells, cells permitting. Sequencing used immunoSEQ multiplex PCR; TCRdb keeps in-frame clones, though not all of them. The sample consists of 10,000 to 11,000 clones, roughly three quarters of them appearing once. The clonotype comes from a human donor in good health. The sequenced sample was CD4+ T cells from PBMCs, cultured in vitro. The genes are TRBV11-2 and TRBJ2-3; D unclear. CDR3 region: CASSLSGRWGTDTQYF. The CDR3 DNA is TGTGCCAGCAGCTTATCCGGAAGGTGGGGCACAGATACGCAGTATTTT.